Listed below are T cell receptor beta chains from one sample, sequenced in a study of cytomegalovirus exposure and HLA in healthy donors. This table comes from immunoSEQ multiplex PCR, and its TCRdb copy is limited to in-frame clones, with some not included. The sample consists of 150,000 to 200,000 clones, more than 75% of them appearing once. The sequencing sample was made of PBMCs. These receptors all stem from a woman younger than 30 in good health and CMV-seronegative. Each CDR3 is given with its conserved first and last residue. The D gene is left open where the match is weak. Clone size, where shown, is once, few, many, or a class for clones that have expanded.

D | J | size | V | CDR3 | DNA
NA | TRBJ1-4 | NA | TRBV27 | CASSFLISNEKLFF | TGTGCCAGCAGTTTCCTTATTAGTAATGAAAAACTGTTTTTT
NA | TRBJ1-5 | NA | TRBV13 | CASSLWGSNQPQHF | TGTGCCAGCAGCCTCTGGGGCAGCAATCAGCCCCAGCATTTT
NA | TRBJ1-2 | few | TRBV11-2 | CASSLGGGCTF | TGTGCCAGCAGCTTAGGGGGGGGCTGCACCTTC
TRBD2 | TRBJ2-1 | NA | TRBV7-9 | CASSLSGTSGNEQFF | TGTGCCAGCAGCCTTTCCGGGACTAGCGGGAATGAGCAGTTCTTC
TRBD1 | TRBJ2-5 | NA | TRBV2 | CASSGGQVQETQYF | TGTGCCAGCAGTGGGGGACAGGTCCAAGAGACCCAGTACTTC
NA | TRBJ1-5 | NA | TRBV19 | CASSIEQGNQPQHF | TGTGCCAGTAGTATAGAACAGGGCAATCAGCCCCAGCATTTT
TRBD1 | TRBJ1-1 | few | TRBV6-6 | CASTIDRGHTEAFF | TGTGCCAGCACTATCGACAGGGGGCACACTGAAGCTTTCTTT
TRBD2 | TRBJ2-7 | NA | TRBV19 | CASSRQPGLAGAAVSYEQYF | TGTGCCAGTAGTCGCCAACCGGGACTAGCGGGAGCAGCGGTGTCCTACGAGCAGTACTTC
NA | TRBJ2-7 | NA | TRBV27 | CASRLQVLREQYF | TGTGCCAGCAGGTTACAGGTCCTACGGGAGCAGTACTTC
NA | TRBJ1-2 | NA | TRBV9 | CASSAQDFYGYTF | TGTGCCAGCAGCGCACAGGATTTCTATGGCTACACCTTC
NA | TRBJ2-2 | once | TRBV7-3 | CASGRDWNTGELFF | TGTGCCAGCGGCCGGGACTGGAACACCGGGGAGCTGTTTTTT
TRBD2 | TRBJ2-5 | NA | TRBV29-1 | CSVGVTSGGETQYF | TGCAGCGTTGGGGTGACTAGCGGGGGAGAGACCCAGTACTTC
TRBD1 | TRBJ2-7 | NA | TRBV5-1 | CASRLGTGVSYEQYF | TGCGCCAGCAGACTAGGGACAGGGGTATCCTACGAGCAGTACTTC
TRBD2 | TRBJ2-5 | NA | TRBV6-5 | CASSYSVSGVVETQYF | TGTGCCAGCAGTTACTCCGTTAGCGGGGTGGTGGAGACCCAGTACTTC
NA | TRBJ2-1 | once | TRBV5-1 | CASSRDSSYNEQFF | TGCGCCAGCAGCCGGGACTCATCCTACAATGAGCAGTTCTTC
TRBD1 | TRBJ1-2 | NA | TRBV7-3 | CASSLGAGGNYGYTF | TGTGCCAGCAGCTTAGGGGCAGGGGGAAACTATGGCTACACCTTC
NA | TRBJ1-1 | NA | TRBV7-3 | CASSLTRVGSTEAFF | TGTGCCAGCAGCTTAACCCGAGTCGGGAGCACTGAAGCTTTCTTT
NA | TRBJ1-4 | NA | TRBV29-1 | CSVEEYELTNEKLFF | TGCAGCGTTGAAGAATACGAGTTGACTAATGAAAAACTGTTTTTT
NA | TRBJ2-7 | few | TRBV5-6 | CASSFRGTASYEQYF | TGTGCCAGCAGCTTTCGGGGGACAGCCTCCTACGAGCAGTACTTC
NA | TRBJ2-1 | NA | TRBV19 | CASSKQWTEHNEQFF | TGTGCCAGTAGTAAGCAATGGACAGAACACAATGAGCAGTTCTTC
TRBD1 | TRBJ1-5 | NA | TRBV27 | CASSSGTGGQPQHF | TGTGCCAGCAGTTCTGGGACAGGTGGACAGCCCCAGCATTTT
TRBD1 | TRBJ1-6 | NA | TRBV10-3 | CAIRGTGGNSPLHF | TGTGCCATCAGAGGGACAGGGGGGAATTCACCCCTCCACTTT
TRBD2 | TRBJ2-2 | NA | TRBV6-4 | CASRLGRVVSGGELFF | TGTGCCAGCAGACTCGGGAGGGTCGTCTCAGGCGGGGAGCTGTTTTTT
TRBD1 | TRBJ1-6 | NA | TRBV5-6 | CASSLLDRDNSPLHF | TGTGCCAGCAGCTTGCTGGACAGGGATAATTCACCCCTCCACTTT
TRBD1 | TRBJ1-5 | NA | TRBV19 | CAGGQGNSNQPQHF | TGTGCCGGCGGACAGGGCAATAGCAATCAGCCCCAGCATTTT
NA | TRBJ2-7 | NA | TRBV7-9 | CASSLGPTLGSYEQYF | TGTGCCAGCAGCTTAGGTCCGACTCTCGGGTCCTACGAGCAGTACTTC
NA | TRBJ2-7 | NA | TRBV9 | CASSQDPHGGEQYF | TGTGCCAGCAGCCAAGACCCCCATGGCGGCGAGCAGTACTTC
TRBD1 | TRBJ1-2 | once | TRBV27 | CASRPLGTGRGNYGYTF | TGTGCCAGCAGGCCCCTGGGGACAGGGAGAGGGAACTATGGCTACACCTTC
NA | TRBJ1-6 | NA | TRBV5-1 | CASSPDSTNSPLHF | TGCGCCAGCAGCCCTGACTCGACCAATTCACCCCTCCACTTT
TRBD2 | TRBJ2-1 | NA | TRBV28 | CASSRGTSGIYEQFF | TGTGCCAGCAGCCGAGGGACTAGCGGGATCTATGAGCAGTTCTTC
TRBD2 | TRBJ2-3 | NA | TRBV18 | CASSPVAGVGRTDTQYF | TGTGCCAGCTCACCGGTAGCGGGAGTAGGTCGCACAGATACGCAGTATTTT
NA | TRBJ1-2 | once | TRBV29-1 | CSVEVGGYGYTF | TGCAGCGTTGAAGTTGGGGGGTACGGCTACACCTTC
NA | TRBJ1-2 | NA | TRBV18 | CASSLDSYPNYGYTF | TGTGCCAGCTCCCTCGACAGTTATCCTAACTATGGCTACACCTTC
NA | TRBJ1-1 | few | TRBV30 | CAWSVRPGTEAFF | TGTGCCTGGAGTGTACGTCCCGGCACTGAAGCTTTCTTT
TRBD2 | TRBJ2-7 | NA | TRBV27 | CASSPSAYLRTSGVRHF | TGTGCCAGCAGTCCCTCCGCTTACCTGAGGACTAGCGGGGTTAGGCACTTC
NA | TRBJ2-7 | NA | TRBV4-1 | CASSQEVSRGPYEQYF | TGCGCCAGCAGCCAAGAAGTCTCGCGGGGGCCCTACGAGCAGTACTTC
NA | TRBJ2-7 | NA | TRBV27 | CASSLIAGEQYF | TGTGCCAGCAGTTTAATAGCCGGCGAGCAGTACTTC
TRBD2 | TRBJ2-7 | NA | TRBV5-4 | CASSPDLAGAFSYEQYF | TGTGCCAGCAGCCCCGACTTAGCGGGGGCTTTCTCCTACGAGCAGTACTTC
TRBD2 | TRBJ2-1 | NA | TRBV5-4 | CASSFTSDEQFF | TGTGCCAGCAGCTTTACTAGCGATGAGCAGTTCTTC
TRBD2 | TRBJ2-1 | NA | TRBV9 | CASSVGSGTSGGLNVQFF | TGTGCCAGCAGCGTAGGGTCCGGGACTAGCGGGGGTTTAAACGTTCAGTTCTTC
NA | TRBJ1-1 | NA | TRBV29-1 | CSVSMNTEAFF | TGCAGCGTGAGCATGAACACTGAAGCTTTCTTT
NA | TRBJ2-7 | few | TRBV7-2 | CASSPSYEQYF | TGTGCCAGCAGCCCATCCTACGAGCAGTACTTC
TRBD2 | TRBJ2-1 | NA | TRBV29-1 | CSVGGLAAMGYYNEQFF | TGCAGCGTGGGGGGACTAGCGGCCATGGGGTATTACAATGAGCAGTTCTTC
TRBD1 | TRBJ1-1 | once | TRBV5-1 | CASSLGDRPEAFF | TGCGCCAGCAGCTTGGGGGACAGGCCTGAAGCTTTCTTT
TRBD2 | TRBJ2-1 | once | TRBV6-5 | CASSYVGLAPYNEQFF | TGTGCCAGCAGTTACGTGGGACTAGCCCCCTACAATGAGCAGTTCTTC